The TCR beta chain described here comes from a study of cytomegalovirus exposure and HLA in healthy donors. Notes on the study in general: Confirmation was obtained in vitro that three CMV-associated chains are specific for CMV antigens. A previous analysis found most TCR beta V segments productive roughly 87% or roughly 30% of the time. Among the sequence variants, a highly shared cluster was likely an artifact of sequencing. Reports state that TCR beta sequences accurately predicted most subjects' HLA-A and HLA-B alleles.

About this clone itself: Its specificity is unknown.

With 60 Vbeta and 13 Jbeta primers, the PCR was carried out. Data came from immunoSEQ multiplex PCR; TCRdb stores just in-frame clones and leaves some out. The table lists 85,000 to 130,000 clones, 75% to 80% of them singletons. Between the trimmed V and J ends, which lost 0 bases and 6 bases, there was a span of 10 bases. The CDR3 has 14 residues. The V gene's germline CDR1 is SGHTA and CDR2 FQGNSA. The sample was PBMCs. This TCR derives from a man in his 60s in good health and CMV-seropositive. The chain links TRBV7-2 to TRBJ2-3; D is possibly TRBD1 (6 bases). Here the CDR3 reads CASSLAWQGDTQYF. The CDR3, as DNA: TGTGCCAGCAGCTTAGCGTGGCAGGGGGATACGCAGTATTTT.